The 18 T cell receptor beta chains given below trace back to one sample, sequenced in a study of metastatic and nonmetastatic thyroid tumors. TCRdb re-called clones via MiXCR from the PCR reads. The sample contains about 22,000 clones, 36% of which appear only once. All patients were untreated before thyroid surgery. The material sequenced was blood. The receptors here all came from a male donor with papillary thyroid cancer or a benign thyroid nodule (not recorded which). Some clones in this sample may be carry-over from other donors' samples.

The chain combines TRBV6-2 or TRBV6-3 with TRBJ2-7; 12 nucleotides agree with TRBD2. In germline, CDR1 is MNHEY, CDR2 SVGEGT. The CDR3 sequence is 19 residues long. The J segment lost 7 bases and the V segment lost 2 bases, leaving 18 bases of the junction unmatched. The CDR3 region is CASSYHQVYPSGRAKEQYF. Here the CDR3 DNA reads TGTGCCAGCAGTTACCATCAAGTATATCCTAGCGGGAGGGCAAAAGAGCAGTACTTC.

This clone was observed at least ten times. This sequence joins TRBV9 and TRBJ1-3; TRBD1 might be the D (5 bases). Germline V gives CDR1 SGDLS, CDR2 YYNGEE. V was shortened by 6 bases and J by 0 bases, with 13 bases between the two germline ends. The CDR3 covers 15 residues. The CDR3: CASTPSGTSGNTIYF. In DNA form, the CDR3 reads TGTGCCAGCACCCCATCAGGGACCTCTGGAAACACCATATATTTT.

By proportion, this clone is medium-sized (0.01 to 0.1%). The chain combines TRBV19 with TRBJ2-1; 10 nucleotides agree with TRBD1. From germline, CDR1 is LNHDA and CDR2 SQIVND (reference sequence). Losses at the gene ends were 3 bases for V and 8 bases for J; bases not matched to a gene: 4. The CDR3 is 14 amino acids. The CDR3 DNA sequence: TGTGCCAGTAGTATTGGGACAGGGGTCGATGAGCAGTTCTTC. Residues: CASSIGTGVDEQFF. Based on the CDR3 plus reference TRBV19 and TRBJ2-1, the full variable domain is DGGITQSPKYLFRKEGQNVTLSCEQNLNHDAMYWYRQDPGQGLRLIYYSQIVNDFQKGDIAEGYSVSREKKESFPLTVTSAQKNPTAFYLCASSIGTGVDEQFFGPGTRLTVL.

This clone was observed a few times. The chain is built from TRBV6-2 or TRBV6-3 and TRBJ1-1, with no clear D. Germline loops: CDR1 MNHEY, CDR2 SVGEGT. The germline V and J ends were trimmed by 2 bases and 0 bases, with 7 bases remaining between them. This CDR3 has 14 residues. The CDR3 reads CASSYRVMNTEAFF. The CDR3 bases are TGTGCCAGCAGTTACCGCGTTATGAACACTGAAGCTTTCTTT.

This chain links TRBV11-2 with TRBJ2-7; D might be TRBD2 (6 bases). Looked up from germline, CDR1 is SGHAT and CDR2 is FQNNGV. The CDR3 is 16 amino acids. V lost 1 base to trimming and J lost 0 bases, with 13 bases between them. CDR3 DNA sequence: TGTGCCAGCAGCTTAGGGACCGGGACTCGCTCCTACGAGCAGTACTTC. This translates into CASSLGTGTRSYEQYF.

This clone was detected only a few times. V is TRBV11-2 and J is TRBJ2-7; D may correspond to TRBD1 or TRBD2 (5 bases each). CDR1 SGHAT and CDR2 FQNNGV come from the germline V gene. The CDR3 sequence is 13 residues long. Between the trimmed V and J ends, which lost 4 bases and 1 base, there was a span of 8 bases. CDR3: CASSWDRSYEQYF. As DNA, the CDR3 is TGTGCCAGCAGCTGGGACCGATCCTACGAGCAGTACTTC.

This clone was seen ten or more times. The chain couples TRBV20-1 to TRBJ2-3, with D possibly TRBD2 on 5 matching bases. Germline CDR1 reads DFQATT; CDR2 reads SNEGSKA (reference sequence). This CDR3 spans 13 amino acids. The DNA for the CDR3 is TGCAGCCTCGTAACGGGAAAGACAGATACGCAGTATTTT. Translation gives CSLVTGKTDTQYF.

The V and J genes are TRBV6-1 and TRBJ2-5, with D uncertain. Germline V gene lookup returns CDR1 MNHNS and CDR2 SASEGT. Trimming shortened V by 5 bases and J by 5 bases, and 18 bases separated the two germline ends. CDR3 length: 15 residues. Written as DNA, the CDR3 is TGTGCCAGCAGTAGGGCCCTCTCGGTGGCTGAGACCCAGTACTTC. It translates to CASSRALSVAETQYF.

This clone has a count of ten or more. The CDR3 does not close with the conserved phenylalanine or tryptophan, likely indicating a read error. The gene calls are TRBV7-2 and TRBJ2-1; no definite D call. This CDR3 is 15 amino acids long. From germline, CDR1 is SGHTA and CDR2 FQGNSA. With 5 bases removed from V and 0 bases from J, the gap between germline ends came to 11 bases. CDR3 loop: CASSAGRDSYNEQFV. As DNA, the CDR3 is TGTGCCAGCAGCGCCGGTAGAGACTCCTACAATGAGCAGTTCGTC.

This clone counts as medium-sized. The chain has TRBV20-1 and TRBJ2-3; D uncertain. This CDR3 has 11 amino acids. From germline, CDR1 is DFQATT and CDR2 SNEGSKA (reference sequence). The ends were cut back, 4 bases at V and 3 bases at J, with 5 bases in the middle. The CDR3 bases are TGCAGTGCTATTCCGACAGATACGCAGTATTTT. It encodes CSAIPTDTQYF.

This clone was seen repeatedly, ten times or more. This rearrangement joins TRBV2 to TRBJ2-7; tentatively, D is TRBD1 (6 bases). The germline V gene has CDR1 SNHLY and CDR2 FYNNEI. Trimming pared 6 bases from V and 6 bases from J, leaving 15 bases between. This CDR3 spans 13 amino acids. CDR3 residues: CASRSRDTGEQYF. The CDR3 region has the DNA TGTGCCAGCAGGAGCCGGGACACCGGCGAGCAGTACTTC.

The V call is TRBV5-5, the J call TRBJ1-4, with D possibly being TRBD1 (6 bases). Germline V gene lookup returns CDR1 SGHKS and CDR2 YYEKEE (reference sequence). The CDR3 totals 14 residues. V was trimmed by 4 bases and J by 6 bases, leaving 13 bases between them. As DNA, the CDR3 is TGTGCCAGCAGCCGTTCAGGGGTGGATGAAAAACTGTTTTTT. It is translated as CASSRSGVDEKLFF. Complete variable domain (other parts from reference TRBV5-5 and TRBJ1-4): DAGVTQSPTHLIKTRGQQVTLRCSPISGHKSVSWYQQVLGQGPQFIFQYYEKEERGRGNFPDRFSARQFPNYSSELNVNALLLGDSALYLCASSRSGVDEKLFFGSGTQLSVL.

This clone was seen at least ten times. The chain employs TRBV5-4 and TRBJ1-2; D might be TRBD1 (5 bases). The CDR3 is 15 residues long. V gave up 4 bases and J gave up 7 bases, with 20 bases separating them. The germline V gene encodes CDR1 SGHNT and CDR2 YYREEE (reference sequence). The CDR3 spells CASSVGGVHVFGYTF. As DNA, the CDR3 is TGTGCCAGCAGCGTGGGGGGGGTGCACGTCTTTGGCTACACCTTC.

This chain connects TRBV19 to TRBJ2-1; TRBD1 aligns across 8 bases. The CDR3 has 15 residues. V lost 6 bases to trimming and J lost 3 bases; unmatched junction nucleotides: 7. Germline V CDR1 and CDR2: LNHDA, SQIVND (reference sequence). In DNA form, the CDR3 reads TGTGCCAGTAGCCCGGGACAGGAACTCTACAATGAGCAGTTCTTC. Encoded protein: CASSPGQELYNEQFF.

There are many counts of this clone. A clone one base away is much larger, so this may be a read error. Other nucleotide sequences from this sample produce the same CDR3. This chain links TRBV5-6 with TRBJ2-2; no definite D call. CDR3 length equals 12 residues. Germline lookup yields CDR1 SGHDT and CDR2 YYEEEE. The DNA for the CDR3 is TGTGCTAGCAGCTTGTTAGCCGGGGAGCTGTTTTTT. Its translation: CASSLLAGELFF.

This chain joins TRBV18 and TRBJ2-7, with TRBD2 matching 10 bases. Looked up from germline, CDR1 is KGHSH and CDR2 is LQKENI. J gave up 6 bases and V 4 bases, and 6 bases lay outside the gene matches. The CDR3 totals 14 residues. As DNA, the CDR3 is TGTGCCAGCTCACGGCTAGCGGGAGTCTCCGAGCAGTACTTC. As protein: CASSRLAGVSEQYF.

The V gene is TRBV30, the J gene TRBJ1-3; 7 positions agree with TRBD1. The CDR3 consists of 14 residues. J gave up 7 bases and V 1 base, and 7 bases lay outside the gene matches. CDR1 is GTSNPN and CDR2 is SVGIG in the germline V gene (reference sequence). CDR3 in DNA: TGTGCCTGGAGTGACGGACAGGCGGCGAACACCATATATTTT. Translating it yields CAWSDGQAANTIYF. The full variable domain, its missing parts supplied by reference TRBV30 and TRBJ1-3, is SQTIHQWPATLVQPVGSPLSLECTVEGTSNPNLYWYRQAAGRGLQLLFYSVGIGQISSEVPQNLSASRPQDRQFILSSKKLLLSDSGFYLCAWSDGQAANTIYFGEGSWLTVV.

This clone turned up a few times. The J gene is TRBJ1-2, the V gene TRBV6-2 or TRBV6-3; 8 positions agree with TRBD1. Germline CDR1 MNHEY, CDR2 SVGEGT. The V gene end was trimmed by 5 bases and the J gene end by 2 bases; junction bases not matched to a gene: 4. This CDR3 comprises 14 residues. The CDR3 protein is CASSSRQGNYGYTF. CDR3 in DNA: TGTGCCAGCAGTAGCCGACAGGGGAACTATGGCTACACCTTC.